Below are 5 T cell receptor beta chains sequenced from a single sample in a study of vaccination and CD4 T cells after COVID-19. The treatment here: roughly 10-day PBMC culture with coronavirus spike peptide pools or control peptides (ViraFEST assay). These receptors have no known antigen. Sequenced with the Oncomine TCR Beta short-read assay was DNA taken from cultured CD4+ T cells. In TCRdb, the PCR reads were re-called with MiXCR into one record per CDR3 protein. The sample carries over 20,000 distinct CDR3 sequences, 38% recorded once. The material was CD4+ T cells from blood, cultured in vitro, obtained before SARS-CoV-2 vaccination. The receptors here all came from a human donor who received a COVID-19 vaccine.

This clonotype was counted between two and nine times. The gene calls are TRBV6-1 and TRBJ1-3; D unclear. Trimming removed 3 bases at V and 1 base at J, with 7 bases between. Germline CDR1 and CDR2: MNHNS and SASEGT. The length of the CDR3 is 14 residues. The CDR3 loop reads CASSEEWSGNTIYF. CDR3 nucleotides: TGTGCCAGCAGTGAGGAATGGTCTGGAAACACCATATATTTT.

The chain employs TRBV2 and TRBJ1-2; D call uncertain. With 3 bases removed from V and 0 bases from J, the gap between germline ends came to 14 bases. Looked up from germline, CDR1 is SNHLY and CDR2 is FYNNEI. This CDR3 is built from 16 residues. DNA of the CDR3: TGTGCCAGCAGTGATCCGGGTCGTCTAGCTAACTATGGCTACACCTTC. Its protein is CASSDPGRLANYGYTF.

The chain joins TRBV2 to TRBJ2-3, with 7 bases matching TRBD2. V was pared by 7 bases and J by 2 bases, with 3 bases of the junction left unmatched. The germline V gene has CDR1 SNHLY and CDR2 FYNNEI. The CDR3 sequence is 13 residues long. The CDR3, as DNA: TGTGCCAGCACTAGCGGAGCCACAGATACGCAGTATTTT. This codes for CASTSGATDTQYF.

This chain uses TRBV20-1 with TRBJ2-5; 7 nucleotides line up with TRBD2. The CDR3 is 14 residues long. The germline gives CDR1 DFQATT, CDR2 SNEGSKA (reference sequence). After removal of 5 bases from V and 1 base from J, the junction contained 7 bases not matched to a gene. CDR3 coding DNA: TGCAGTGCTTCTGGGGGGGAGCCCCAAGAGACCCAGTACTTC. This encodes CSASGGEPQETQYF.

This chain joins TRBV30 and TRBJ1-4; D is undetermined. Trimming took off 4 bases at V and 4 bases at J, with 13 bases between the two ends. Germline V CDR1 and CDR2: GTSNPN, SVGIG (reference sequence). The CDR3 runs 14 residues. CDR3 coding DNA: TGTGCCTGGACGGGCTCGGAGGTTAATGAAAAACTGTTTTTT. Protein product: CAWTGSEVNEKLFF.